These 2 T cell receptor beta chains were all obtained from the same sample, sequenced in a study of blood T cells in healthy people across ages. The second PCR ran about 6 to 11 cycles with a sample-barcoded 5' primer and J-beta primers. TCRdb reanalysed the 5' RACE reads using MiXCR and keeps one entry per CDR3 protein. The table lists some 800,000 distinct CDR3 sequences, around 25% of them singletons, with 3.7% in the top ten. These data also formed part of another study, on T cells of mothers and their children.

Sequenced material: blood. Receptors were obtained from a boy aged 5-17 years in good health.

The J gene is TRBJ2-7, the V gene TRBV20-1; TRBD2 matches 9 bases. V lost 4 bases and J lost 6; bases outside the gene matches: 10. Germline CDR1 reads DFQATT; CDR2 reads SNEGSKA (reference sequence). The CDR3 contains 14 residues. The CDR3 sequence: CSAILGTSSREQYF. The CDR3 nucleotides read TGCAGTGCTATCCTGGGGACTAGCAGTCGCGAGCAGTACTTC.

This clonotype was seen a few times. This chain connects TRBV4-3 to TRBJ2-7; possibly TRBD2 for D (7 bases). CDR1 and CDR2 from the germline V gene are LGHNA and YSLEER. This CDR3 is 15 amino acids long. Between the trimmed V and J ends, which lost 1 base and 4 bases, there was a span of 14 bases. CDR3 amino acids: CASSQGQAGGYEQYF. DNA of the CDR3: TGCGCCAGCAGCCAAGGACAGGCCGGGGGGTACGAGCAGTACTTC.